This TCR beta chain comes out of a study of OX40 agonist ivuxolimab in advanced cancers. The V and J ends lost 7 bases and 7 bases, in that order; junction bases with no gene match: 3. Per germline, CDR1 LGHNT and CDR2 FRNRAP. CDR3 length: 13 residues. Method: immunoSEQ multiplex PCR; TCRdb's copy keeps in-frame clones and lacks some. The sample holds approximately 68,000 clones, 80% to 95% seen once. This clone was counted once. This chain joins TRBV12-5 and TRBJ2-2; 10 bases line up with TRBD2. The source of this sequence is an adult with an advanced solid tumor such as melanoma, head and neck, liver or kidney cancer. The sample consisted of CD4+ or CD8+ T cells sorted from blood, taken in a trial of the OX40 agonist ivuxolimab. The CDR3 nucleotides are TGTGCTAGTGAGCGGGAGGGTAGCGGGGAGCTGTTTTTT. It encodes CASEREGSGELFF.